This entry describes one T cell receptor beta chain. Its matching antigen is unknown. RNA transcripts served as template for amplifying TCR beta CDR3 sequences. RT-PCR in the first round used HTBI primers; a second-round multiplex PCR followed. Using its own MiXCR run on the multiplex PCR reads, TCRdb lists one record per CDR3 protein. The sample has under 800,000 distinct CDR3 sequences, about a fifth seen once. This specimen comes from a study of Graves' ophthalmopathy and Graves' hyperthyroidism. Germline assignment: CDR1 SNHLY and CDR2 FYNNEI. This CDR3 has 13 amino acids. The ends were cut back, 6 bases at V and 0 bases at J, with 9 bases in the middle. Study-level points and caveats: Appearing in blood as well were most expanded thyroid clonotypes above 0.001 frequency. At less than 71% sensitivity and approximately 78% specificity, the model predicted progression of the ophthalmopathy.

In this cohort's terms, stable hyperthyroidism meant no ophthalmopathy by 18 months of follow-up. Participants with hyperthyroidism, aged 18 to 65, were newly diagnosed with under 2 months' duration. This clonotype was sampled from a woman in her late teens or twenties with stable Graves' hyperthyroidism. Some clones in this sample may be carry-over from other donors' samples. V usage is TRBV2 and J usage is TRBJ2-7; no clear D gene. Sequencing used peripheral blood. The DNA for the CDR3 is TGTGCCAGCAGGGATCTCGGCTCCTACGAGCAGTACTTC. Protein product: CASRDLGSYEQYF.